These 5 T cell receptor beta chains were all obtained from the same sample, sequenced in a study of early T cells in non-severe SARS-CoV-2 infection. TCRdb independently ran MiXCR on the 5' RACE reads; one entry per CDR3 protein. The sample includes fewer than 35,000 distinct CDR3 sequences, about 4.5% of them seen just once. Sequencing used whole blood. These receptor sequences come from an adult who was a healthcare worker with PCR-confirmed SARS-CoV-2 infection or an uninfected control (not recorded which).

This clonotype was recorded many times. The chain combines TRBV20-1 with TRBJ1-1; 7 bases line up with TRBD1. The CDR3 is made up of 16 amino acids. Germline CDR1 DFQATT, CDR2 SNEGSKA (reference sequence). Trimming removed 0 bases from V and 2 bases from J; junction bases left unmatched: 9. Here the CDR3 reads CSARDYRDSLNTEAFF. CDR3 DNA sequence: TGCAGTGCTAGAGATTATCGGGACAGCCTTAACACTGAAGCTTTCTTT.

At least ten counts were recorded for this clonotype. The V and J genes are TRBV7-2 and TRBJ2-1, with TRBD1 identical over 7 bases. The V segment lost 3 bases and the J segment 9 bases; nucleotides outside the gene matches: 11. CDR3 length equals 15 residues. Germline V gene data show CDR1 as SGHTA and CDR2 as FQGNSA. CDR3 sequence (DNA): TGTGCCAGCAGCTTCCAGCTACAGGGGTCGGGTGAGCAGTTCTTC. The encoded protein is CASSFQLQGSGEQFF.

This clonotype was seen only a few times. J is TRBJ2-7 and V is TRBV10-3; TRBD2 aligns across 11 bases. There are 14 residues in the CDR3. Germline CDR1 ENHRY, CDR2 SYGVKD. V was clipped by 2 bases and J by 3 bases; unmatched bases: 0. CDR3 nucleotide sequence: TGTGCCATCAGTGAGACTAGCGGGAGCTACGAGCAGTACTTC. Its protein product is CAISETSGSYEQYF.

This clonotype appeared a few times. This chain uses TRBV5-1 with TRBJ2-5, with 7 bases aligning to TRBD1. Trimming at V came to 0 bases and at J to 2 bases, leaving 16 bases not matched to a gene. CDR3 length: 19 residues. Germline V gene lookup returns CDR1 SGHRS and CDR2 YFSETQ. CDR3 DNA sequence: TGCGCCAGCAGCTTGGGTGGCAGGGGGATCGAATTCCATCAAGAGACCCAGTACTTC. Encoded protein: CASSLGGRGIEFHQETQYF.

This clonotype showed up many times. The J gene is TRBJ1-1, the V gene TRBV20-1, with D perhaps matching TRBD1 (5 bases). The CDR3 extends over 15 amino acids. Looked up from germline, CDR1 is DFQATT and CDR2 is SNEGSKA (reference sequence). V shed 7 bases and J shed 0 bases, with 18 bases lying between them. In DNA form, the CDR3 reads TGCAGTGTAGGAGTGAGGGGCCCAATGAACACTGAAGCTTTCTTT. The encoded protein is CSVGVRGPMNTEAFF.